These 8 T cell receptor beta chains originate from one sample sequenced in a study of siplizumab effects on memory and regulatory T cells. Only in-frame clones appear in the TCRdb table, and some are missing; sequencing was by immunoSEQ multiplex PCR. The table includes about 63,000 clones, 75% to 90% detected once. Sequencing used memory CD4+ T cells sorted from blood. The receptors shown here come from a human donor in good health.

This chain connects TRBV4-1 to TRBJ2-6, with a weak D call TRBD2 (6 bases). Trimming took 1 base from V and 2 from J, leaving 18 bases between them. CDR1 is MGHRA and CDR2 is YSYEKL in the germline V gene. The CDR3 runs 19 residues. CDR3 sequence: CASSQVQVRAGTGANVLTF. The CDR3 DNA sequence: TGCGCCAGCAGCCAAGTTCAGGTTAGGGCGGGGACTGGGGCCAACGTCCTGACTTTC.

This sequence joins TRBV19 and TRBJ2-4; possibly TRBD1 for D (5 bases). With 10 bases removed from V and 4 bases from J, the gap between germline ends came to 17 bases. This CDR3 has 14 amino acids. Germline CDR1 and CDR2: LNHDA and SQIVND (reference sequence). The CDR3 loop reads CATSGSGLKNIQYF. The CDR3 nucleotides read TGTGCCACCTCCGGATCAGGGCTTAAAAACATTCAGTACTTC.

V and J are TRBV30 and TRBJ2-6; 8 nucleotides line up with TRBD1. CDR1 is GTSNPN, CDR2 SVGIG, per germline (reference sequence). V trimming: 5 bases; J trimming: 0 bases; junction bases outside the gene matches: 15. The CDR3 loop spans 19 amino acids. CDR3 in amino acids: CAWCPRGQAAFSGANVLTF. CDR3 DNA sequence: TGTGCCTGGTGCCCCCGGGGACAGGCAGCATTCTCTGGGGCCAACGTCCTGACTTTC.

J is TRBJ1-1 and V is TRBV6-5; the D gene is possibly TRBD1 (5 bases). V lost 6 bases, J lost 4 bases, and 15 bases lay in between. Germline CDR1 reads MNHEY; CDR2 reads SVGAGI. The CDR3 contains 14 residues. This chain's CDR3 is CASSIRGTSTEAFF. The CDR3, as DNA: TGTGCCAGCAGCATACGTGGGACTTCCACTGAAGCTTTCTTT.

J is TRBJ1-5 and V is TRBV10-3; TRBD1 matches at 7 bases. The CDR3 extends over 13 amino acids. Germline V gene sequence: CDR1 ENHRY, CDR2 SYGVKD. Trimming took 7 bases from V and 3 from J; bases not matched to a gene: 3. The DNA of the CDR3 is TGTGCCATCAAGGGACAGCACAATCAGCCCCAGCATTTT. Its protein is CAIKGQHNQPQHF.

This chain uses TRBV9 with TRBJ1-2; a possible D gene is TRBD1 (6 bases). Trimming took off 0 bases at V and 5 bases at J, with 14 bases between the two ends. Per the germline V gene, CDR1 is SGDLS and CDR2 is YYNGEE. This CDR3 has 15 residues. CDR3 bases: TGTGCCAGCAGCGTAGGAACAGGGTTTCGTTATGGCTACACCTTC. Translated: CASSVGTGFRYGYTF.

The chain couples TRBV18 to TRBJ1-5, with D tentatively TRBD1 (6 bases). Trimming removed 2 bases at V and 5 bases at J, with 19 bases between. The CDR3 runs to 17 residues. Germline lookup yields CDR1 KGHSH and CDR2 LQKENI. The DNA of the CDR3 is TGTGCCAGCTCACCATTCCGGGACACCCGGGGGGATCAGCCCCAGCATTTT. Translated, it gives CASSPFRDTRGDQPQHF.

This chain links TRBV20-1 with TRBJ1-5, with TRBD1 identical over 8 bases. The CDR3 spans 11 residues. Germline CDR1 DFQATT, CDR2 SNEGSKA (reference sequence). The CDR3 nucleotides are TGCAGGGTACAGGGGGACGAGCCCCAGCATTTT. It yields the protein CRVQGDEPQHF.